This T cell receptor beta chain was captured by sequencing in a study of blood T cell repertoires in COVID-19. Study background: The samples span acute and convalescent COVID-19 from the United States, Italy and Spain. From T cells, B-cell-depleted T cells, or PBMCs came the material, which was cDNA or gDNA.

Original processing notes: Researchers report that nucleated cell counts were estimated from reference gene primer amplification. The data were produced by immunoSEQ multiplex PCR, yet TCRdb's version contains in-frame clones alone and is incomplete. V, J and clone size are taken as reported in that table, and D and trimming were inferred from the DNA itself. There are roughly 81,000 clones in the sample; around nine tenths occur only once, and 9% to 15% lies in the top ten. The ends lost 4 bases at V and 5 bases at J; junction bases unmatched: 3. The germline gives CDR1 SGHRS, CDR2 YFSETQ. The CDR3 is made up of 15 amino acids.

Sequencing was done on a sample of peripheral blood. The clonotype was recovered from a man between 65 and 80 years old with active or convalescent COVID-19. The chain is built from TRBV5-1 and TRBJ1-6, with 10 bases aligning to TRBD1. The CDR3 sequence is CASSQGTGDNSPLHF. Written as DNA, the CDR3 is TGCGCCAGCAGCCAAGGGACAGGGGATAATTCACCCCTCCACTTT.